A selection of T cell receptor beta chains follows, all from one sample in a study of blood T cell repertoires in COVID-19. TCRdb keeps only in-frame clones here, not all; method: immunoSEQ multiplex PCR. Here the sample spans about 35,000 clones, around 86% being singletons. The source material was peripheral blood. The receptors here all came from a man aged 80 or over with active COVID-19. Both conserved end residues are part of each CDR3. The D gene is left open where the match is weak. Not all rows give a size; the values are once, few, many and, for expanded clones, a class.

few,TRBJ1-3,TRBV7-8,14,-,CASKWGGSGNTIYF,TGTGCCAGCAAATGGGGGGGGTCAGGAAACACCATATATTTT
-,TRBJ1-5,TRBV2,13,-,CASSGGENQPQHF,TGTGCCAGCAGTGGGGGAGAGAATCAGCCCCAGCATTTT
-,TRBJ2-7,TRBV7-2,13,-,CASSLLQAYEQYF,TGTGCCAGCAGCTTACTCCAGGCCTACGAGCAGTACTTC
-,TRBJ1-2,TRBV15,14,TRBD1,CATSRDRGLVGYTF,TGTGCCACCAGTAGAGACAGGGGGCTGGTGGGCTACACCTTC
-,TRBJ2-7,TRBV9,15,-,CASSADPKGLYEQYF,TGTGCCAGCAGCGCAGACCCAAAGGGACTCTACGAGCAGTACTTC
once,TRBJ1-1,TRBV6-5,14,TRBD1,CASGGAGGGTEAFF,TGTGCCAGCGGCGGGGCAGGGGGCGGCACTGAAGCTTTCTTT
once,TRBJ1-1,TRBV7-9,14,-,CASSLRQPNTEAFF,TGTGCCAGCAGCTTGAGACAGCCGAACACTGAAGCTTTCTTT
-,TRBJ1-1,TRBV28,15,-,CASTLDGRSYTEAFF,TGTGCCAGCACCCTAGACGGGAGGAGTTACACTGAAGCTTTCTTT
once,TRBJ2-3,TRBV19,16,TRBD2,CASSSTSGRSTDTQYF,TGTGCCAGTAGTTCAACTAGCGGGAGGAGCACAGATACGCAGTATTTT
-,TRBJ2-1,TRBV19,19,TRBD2,CASSTPSGRVPMGYNEQFF,TGTGCCAGTAGTACCCCTAGCGGGAGGGTCCCCATGGGCTACAATGAGCAGTTCTTC
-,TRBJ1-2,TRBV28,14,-,CASRGTHQGYGYTF,TGTGCCAGCAGGGGGACACACCAAGGGTATGGCTACACCTTC
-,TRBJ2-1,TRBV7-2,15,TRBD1,CASSWDRGEYNEQFF,TGTGCCAGCAGTTGGGACAGGGGGGAATACAATGAGCAGTTCTTC
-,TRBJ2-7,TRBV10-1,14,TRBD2,CASSKSGSPYEQYF,TGCGCCAGCAGCAAAAGCGGGAGCCCCTACGAGCAGTACTTC
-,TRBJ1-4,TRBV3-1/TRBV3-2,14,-,CASSRSASNEKLFF,TGTGCCAGCAGCAGGAGTGCCTCTAATGAAAAACTGTTTTTT
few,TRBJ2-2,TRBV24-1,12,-,CATGQYTGELFF,TGTGCCACCGGACAGTACACCGGGGAGCTGTTTTTT
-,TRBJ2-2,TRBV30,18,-,CAWSRSRGYSSDTGELFF,TGTGCCTGGAGTCGGAGCAGGGGTTACTCTTCGGACACCGGGGAGCTGTTTTTT
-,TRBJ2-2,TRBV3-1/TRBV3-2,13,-,CASSDYFTGELFF,TGTGCCAGCAGCGACTACTTCACCGGGGAGCTGTTTTTT
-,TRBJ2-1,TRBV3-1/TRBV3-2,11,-,CASRGVNEQFF,TGTGCCAGCAGAGGAGTCAATGAGCAGTTCTTC
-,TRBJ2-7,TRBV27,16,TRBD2,CASSFDSGLAVYEQYF,TGTGCCAGCAGTTTCGACTCGGGACTAGCGGTTTACGAGCAGTACTTC
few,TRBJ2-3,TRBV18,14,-,CASSRGRSTDTQYF,TGTGCCAGCTCACGTGGGCGAAGCACAGATACGCAGTATTTT